This TCR beta chain was found in a study of cytomegalovirus exposure and HLA in healthy donors. Broader study findings: Accurate predictions that matched the HLA-A and HLA-B alleles of most subjects were reportedly made from TCR beta sequences.

The primer mix had 60 Vbeta and 13 Jbeta primers. Authors' methods: About 10 million of tens of millions of unique TCR beta chains were shared, per a later count. Assay: immunoSEQ multiplex PCR; the TCRdb copy retains only in-frame clones and omits some. The V and J calls and the clone size are those of that table, but D and trimming were determined from the DNA. The top ten clones hold roughly 8% of a sample with 72,000 or so clones, approximately 78% of them seen once. Worth noting for this clone: The antigen is not known.

This clonotype was sampled from a young man in good health and CMV-seropositive. Sequenced input: PBMCs.

In nucleotides, the CDR3 is TGTGCCAGCAGTGATCACAGGGGAGGAAGCACTGAAGCTTTCTTT. Translation gives CASSDHRGGSTEAFF. The chain carries TRBV25-1 and TRBJ1-1; 7 bases are shared with TRBD1. Per the germline V gene, CDR1 is MGHDK and CDR2 is SYGVNS. The CDR3 totals 15 residues. Germline trimming cut 3 bases from V and 4 bases from J; bases unmatched to any gene: 8.